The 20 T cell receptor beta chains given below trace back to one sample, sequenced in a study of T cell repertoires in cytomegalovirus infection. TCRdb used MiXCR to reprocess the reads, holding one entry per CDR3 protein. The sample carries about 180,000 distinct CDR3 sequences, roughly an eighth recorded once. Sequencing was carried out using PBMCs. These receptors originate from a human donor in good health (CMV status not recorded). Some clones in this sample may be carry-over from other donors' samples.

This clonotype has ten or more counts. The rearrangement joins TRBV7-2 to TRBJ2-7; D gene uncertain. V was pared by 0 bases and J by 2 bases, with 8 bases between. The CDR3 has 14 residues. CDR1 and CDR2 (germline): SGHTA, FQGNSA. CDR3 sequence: CASSLARQTYEQYF. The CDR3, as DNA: TGTGCCAGCAGCTTAGCCAGGCAGACCTACGAGCAGTACTTC.

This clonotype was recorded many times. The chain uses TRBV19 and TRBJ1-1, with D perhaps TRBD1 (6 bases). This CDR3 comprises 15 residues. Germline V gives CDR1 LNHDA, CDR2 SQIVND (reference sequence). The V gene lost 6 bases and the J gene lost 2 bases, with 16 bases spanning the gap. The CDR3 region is CASSLPRGRNTEAFF. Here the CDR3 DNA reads TGTGCCAGTAGCCTCCCTAGGGGGAGAAACACTGAAGCTTTCTTT.

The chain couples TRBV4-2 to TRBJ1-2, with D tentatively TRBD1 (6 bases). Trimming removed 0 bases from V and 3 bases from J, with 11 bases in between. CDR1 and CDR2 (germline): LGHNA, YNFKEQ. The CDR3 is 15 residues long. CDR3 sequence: CASSQDQGQDYGYTF. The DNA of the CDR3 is TGTGCCAGCAGCCAAGATCAGGGGCAGGACTATGGCTACACCTTC.

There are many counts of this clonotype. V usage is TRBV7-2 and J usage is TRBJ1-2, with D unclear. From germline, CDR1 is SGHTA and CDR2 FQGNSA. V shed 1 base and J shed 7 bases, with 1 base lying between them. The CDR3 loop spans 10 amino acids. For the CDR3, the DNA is TGTGCCAGCAGCTTAGGTGGCTACACCTTC. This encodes CASSLGGYTF.

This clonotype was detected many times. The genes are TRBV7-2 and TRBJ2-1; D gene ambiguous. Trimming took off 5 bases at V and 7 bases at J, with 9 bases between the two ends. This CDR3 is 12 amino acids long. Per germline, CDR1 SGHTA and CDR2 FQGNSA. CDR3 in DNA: TGTGCCAGCAGCGCCCCGCCGAATGAGCAGTTCTTC. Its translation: CASSAPPNEQFF. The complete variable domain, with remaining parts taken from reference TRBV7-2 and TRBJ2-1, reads GAGVSQSPSNKVTEKGKDVELRCDPISGHTALYWYRQSLGQGLEFLIYFQGNSAPDKSGLPSDRFSAERTGGSVSTLTIQRTQQEDSAVYLCASSAPPNEQFFGPGTRLTVL.

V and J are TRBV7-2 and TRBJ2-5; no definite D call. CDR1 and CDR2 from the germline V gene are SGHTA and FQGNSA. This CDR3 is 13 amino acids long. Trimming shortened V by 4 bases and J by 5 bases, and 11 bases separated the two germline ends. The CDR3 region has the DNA TGTGCCAGCAGCTCTCTAAACGCTGAGACCCAGTACTTC. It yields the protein CASSSLNAETQYF.

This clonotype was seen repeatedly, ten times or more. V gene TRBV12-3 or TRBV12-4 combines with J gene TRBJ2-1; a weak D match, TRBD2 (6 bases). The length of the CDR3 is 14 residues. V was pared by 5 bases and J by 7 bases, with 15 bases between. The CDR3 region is CASSPGRRWNEQFF. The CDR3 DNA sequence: TGTGCCAGCAGTCCAGGGAGGCGGTGGAATGAGCAGTTCTTC.

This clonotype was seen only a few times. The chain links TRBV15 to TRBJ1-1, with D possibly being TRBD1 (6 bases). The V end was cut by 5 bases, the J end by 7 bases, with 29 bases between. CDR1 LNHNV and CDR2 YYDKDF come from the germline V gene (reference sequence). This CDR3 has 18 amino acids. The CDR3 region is CATSGGGLSQPNGVEAFF. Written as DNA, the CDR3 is TGTGCCACCAGCGGGGGGGGGCTAAGCCAACCTAACGGGGTTGAAGCTTTCTTT.

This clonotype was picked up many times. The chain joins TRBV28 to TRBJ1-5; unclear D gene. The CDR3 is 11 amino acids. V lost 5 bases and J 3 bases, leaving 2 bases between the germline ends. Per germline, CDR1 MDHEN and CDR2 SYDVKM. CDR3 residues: CASSPNQPQHF. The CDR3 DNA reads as TGTGCCAGCAGTCCCAATCAGCCCCAGCATTTT.

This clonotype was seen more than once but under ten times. Here the CDR3 reads CASSPLGANTEAFF. The CDR3 nucleotides read TGTGCCAGTAGTCCTCTTGGGGCGAACACTGAAGCTTTCTTT. The rearrangement links TRBV19 to TRBJ1-1; possibly TRBD1 for D (5 bases). Germline V lookup: CDR1 LNHDA, CDR2 SQIVND (reference sequence). Trimming removed 5 bases at V and 1 base at J, with 11 bases between. CDR3 length equals 14 residues.

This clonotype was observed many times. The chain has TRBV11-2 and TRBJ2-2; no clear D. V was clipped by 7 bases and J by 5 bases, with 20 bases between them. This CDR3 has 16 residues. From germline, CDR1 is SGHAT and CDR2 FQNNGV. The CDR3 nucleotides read TGTGCCAGCACCCTAGACCCGGCGGTGAGGACCGGGGAGCTGTTTTTT. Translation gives CASTLDPAVRTGELFF.

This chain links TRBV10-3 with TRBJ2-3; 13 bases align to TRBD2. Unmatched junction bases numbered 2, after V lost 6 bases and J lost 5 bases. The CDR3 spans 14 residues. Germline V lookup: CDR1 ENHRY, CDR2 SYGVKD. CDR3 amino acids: CAISGLAGEDTQYF. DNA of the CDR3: TGTGCCATCAGCGGACTAGCGGGAGAAGATACGCAGTATTTT.

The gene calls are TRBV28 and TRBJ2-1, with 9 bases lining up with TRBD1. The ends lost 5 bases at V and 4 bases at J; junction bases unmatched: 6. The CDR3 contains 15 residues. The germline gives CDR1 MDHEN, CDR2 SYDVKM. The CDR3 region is CASSPPGQGYNEQFF. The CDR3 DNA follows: TGTGCCAGCAGTCCCCCGGGACAGGGATACAATGAGCAGTTCTTC.

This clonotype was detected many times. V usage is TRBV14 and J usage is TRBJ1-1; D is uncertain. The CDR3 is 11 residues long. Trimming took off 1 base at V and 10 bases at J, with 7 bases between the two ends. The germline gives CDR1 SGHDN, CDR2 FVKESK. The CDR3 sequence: CASSQGPAAFF. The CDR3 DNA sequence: TGTGCCAGCAGCCAAGGCCCCGCAGCTTTCTTT.

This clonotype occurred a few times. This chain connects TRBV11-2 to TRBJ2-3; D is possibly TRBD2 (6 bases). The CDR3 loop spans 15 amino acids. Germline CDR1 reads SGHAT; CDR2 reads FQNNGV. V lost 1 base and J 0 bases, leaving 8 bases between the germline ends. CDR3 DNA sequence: TGTGCCAGCAGCTTAGCGGGGGAAAGCACAGATACGCAGTATTTT. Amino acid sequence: CASSLAGESTDTQYF.

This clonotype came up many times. The CDR3 region is CASSAPTESNYGYTF. The CDR3 bases are TGTGCCAGCAGTGCCCCGACAGAATCTAACTATGGCTACACCTTC. The chain employs TRBV6-1 and TRBJ1-2; a possible D gene is TRBD1 (5 bases). Trimming stripped 4 bases from V and 0 bases from J, with 12 bases between. The CDR3 extends over 15 amino acids. Germline V gene sequence: CDR1 MNHNS, CDR2 SASEGT.

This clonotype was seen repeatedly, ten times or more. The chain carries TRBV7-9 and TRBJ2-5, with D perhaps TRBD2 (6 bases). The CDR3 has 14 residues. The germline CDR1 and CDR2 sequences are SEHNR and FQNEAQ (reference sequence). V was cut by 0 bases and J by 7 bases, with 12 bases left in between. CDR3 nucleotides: TGTGCCAGCAGCTTAGCGCTGGGCGGGGCGACCCAGTACTTC. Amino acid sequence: CASSLALGGATQYF.

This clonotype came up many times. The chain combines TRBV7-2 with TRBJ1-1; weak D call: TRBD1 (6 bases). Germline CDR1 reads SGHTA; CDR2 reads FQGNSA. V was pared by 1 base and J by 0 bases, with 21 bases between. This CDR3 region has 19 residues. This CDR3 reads CASSLVYRHRGQMNTEAFF. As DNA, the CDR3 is TGTGCCAGCAGCTTAGTATATCGGCACCGTGGACAGATGAACACTGAAGCTTTCTTT.

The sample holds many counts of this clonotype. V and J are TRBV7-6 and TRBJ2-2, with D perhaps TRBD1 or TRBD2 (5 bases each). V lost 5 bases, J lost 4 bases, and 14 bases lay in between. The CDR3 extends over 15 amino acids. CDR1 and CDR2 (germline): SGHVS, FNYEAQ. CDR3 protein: CASSLGTEVTGELFF. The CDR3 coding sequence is TGTGCCAGCAGCCTTGGGACGGAAGTCACCGGGGAGCTGTTTTTT.

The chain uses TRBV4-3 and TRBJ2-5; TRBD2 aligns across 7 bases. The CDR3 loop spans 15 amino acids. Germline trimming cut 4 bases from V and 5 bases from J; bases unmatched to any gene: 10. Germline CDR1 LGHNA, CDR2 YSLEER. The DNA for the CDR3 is TGCGCCAGCAGCCCCCAGTGGGGGGGGTCGGAGACCCAGTACTTC. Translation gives CASSPQWGGSETQYF.